Following are 2 T cell receptor beta chains from one sample sequenced in a study of response to subunit inactivated influenza vaccine. TCRdb analysed the RT-PCR reads with MiXCR anew, one entry per CDR3 protein. This sample has more than 150,000 distinct CDR3 sequences, with around 9.2% found just once. The specimen comprised non-naive T cells sorted from PBMCs, sampled on the day of vaccination. These receptor sequences come from a man aged 45-60 years who received an inactivated influenza vaccine.

This clonotype was found a few times. This chain links TRBV20-1 with TRBJ1-2; a weak D match, TRBD1 (6 bases). This CDR3 has 14 residues. V gave up 5 bases and J gave up 7 bases, with 20 bases separating them. Germline lookup yields CDR1 DFQATT and CDR2 SNEGSKA (reference sequence). The CDR3 sequence: CSAGGGTSNFGYTF. The DNA of the CDR3 is TGCAGTGCTGGAGGGGGGACCTCGAATTTTGGCTACACCTTC.

This clonotype was seen more than once but under ten times. V and J are TRBV28 and TRBJ2-3, with TRBD2 identical over 8 bases. V shed 5 bases, J shed 1 base, and the junction held 8 bases outside the gene matches. Germline V lookup: CDR1 MDHEN, CDR2 SYDVKM. This CDR3 is 16 amino acids long. CDR3: CASSPPSGGGTDTQYF. In nucleotides, the CDR3 is TGTGCCAGCAGTCCCCCAAGCGGGGGCGGCACAGATACGCAGTATTTT.